This T cell receptor (beta chain) was identified in a study of T cell changes during pregnancy in multiple sclerosis. The protocol was immunoSEQ multiplex PCR, while the TCRdb copy is restricted to in-frame clones and leaves out a portion. The profile covers about 100,000 clones, with around 93% appearing a single time and about 0.9% taken by the ten largest. With V trimmed by 5 bases and J by 4 bases, 10 bases remained unmatched. The CDR3 sequence is 15 residues long. Looked up from germline, CDR1 is MNHNS and CDR2 is SASEGT. The sequence derives from a female donor with multiple sclerosis, enrolled in a pregnancy study. V and J are TRBV6-1 and TRBJ2-7; 8 nucleotides align to TRBD1. Source: peripheral blood, taken before pregnancy. The CDR3 DNA sequence: TGTGCCAGCAGTCTAAGGGACAGGCCGACTTACGAGCAGTACTTC. It yields the protein CASSLRDRPTYEQYF.